This TCR beta chain was obtained from a study of T cell repertoires in cytomegalovirus infection. CDR3 length: 15 residues. Germline V gene data show CDR1 as SGHVS and CDR2 as FNYEAQ. The V and J ends lost 0 bases and 7 bases respectively, with 12 bases between them. Overall study results and limits: Pooled public TCR beta family frequency picked out CMV carriers with the relevant HLA.

TCRdb processed the reads anew with MiXCR; each CDR3 protein has one entry. The data contain 450,000 to 550,000 distinct CDR3 sequences, 15% to 20% of them singletons. Many counts were recorded for this clonotype. Its antigen remains unidentified. The chain combines TRBV7-6 with TRBJ2-2; D gene uncertain. The sample consisted of CD8+ T cells from PBMCs. The source is a human donor in good health (CMV status not recorded). Some clones in this sample may be carry-over from other donors' samples. DNA for the CDR3: TGTGCCAGCAGCTTAGCGGGCTCCTCTGACGGGGAGCTGTTTTTT. Translation gives CASSLAGSSDGELFF.